A selection of T cell receptor beta chains follows, all from one sample in a study of blood T cell repertoires in COVID-19. Assay used: immunoSEQ multiplex PCR; TCRdb lists only in-frame clones, some missing. The sample consists of some 240,000 clones, approximately 83% of them appearing once. The sample was PBMCs or T cells enriched from blood (not recorded which). Receptor source: a woman aged 40 to 49 with acute COVID-19. CDR3s include the opening cysteine and the closing phenylalanine or tryptophan. A D gene is named only where the DNA matches it firmly. Size is stated for part of the rows, as once, few or many counts, or as a class when the clone is expanded.

cdr3_aa	d_call	clone_size	cdr3_length	v_call	j_call
CASSGAGGSYEQYF	TRBD2	-	14	TRBV9	TRBJ2-7
CASSFLGGETQYF	-	-	13	TRBV12-3/TRBV12-4	TRBJ2-5
CSVFRGQFDTQYF	TRBD1	once	13	TRBV29-1	TRBJ2-3
CASSPGNGIYLSF	-	-	13	TRBV19	TRBJ1-4
CASSIGPGQGGVWQFF	TRBD1	-	16	TRBV19	TRBJ2-1
CASKKGVTAGNTIYF	-	-	15	TRBV2	TRBJ1-3
CASSYGGPSGSGEQYF	TRBD2	-	16	TRBV6-5	TRBJ2-7
CASSLERGPNEKLFF	-	-	15	TRBV5-4	TRBJ1-4
CASSSLAGDYEQYF	TRBD2	once	14	TRBV11-2	TRBJ2-7
CASSEGLAGAEQYF	TRBD2	-	14	TRBV6-1	TRBJ2-7